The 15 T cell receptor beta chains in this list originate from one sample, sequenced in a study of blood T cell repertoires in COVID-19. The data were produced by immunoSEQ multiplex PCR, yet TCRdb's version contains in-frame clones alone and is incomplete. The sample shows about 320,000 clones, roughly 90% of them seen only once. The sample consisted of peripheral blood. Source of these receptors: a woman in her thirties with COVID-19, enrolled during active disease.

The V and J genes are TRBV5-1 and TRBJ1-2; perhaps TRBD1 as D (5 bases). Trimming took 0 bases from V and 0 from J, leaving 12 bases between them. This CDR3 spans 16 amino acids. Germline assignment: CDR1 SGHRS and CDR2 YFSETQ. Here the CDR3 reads CASSLALAGTNYGYTF. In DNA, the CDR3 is TGCGCCAGCAGCTTGGCCCTGGCAGGGACTAACTATGGCTACACCTTC.

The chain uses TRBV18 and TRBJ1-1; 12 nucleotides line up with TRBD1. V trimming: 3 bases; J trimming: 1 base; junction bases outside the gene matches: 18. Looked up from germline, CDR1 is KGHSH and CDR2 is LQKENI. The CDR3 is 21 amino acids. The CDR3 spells CASSPVPGQGAGGDPNTEAFF. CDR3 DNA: TGTGCCAGCTCACCGGTCCCGGGACAGGGGGCCGGGGGGGACCCGAACACTGAAGCTTTCTTT.

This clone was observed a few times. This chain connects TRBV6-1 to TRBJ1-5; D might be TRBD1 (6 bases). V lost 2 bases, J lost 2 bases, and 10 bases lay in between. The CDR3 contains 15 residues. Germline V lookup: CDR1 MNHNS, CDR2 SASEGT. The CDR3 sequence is CASSEQGIGNQPQHF. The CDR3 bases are TGTGCCAGCAGTGAACAGGGGATTGGCAATCAGCCCCAGCATTTT.

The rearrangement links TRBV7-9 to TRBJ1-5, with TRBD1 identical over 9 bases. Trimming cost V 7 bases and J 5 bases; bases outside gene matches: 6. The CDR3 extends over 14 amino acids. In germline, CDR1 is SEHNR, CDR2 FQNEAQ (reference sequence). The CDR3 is CASTRGQGDQPQHF. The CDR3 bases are TGTGCCAGCACCCGGGGACAGGGAGATCAGCCCCAGCATTTT.

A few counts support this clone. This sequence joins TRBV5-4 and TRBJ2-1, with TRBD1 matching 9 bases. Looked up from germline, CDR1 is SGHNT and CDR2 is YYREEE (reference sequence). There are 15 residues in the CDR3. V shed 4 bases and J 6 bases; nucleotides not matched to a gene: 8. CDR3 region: CASSHRDRVRNEQFF. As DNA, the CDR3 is TGTGCCAGCAGCCACCGGGACAGGGTTCGCAATGAGCAGTTCTTC.

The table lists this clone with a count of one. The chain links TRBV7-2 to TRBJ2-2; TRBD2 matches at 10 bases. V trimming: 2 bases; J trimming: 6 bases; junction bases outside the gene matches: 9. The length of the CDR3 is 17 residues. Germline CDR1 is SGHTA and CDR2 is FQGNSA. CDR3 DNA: TGTGCCAGCAGCTTAACTGGACCCACTAGCGGGGCCGGGGAGCTGTTTTTT. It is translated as CASSLTGPTSGAGELFF. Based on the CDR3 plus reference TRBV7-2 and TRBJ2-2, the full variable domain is GAGVSQSPSNKVTEKGKDVELRCDPISGHTALYWYRQSLGQGLEFLIYFQGNSAPDKSGLPSDRFSAERTGGSVSTLTIQRTQQEDSAVYLCASSLTGPTSGAGELFFGEGSRLTVL.

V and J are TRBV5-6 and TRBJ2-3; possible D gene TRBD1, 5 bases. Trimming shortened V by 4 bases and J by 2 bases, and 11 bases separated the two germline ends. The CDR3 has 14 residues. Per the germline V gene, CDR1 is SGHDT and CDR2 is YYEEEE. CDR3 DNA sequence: TGTGCCAGCAGCGTTCAGGGCCTCACAGATACGCAGTATTTT. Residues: CASSVQGLTDTQYF.

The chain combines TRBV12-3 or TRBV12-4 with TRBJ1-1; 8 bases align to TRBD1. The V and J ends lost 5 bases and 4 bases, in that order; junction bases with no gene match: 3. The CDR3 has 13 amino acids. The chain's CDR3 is CASSPRGLTEAFF. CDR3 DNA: TGTGCCAGCAGTCCCAGGGGGCTCACTGAAGCTTTCTTT.

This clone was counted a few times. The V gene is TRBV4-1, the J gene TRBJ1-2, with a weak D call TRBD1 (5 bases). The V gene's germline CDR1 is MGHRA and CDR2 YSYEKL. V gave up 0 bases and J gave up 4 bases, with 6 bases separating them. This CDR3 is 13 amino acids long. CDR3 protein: CASSQDTGYGYTF. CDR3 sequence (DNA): TGCGCCAGCAGCCAAGATACAGGCTATGGCTACACCTTC.

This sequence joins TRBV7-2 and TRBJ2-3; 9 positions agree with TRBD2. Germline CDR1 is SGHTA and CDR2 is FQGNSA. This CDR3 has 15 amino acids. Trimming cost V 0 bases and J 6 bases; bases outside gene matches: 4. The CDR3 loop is CASSLAGLASDTQYF. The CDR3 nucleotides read TGTGCCAGCAGCTTAGCGGGACTAGCATCGGATACGCAGTATTTT.

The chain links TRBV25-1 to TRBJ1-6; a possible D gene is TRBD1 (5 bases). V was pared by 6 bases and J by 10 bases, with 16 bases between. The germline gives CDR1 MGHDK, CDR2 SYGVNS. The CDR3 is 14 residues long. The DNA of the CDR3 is TGTGCCAGCAGGGAAGGGGCAGGCCGATCACCCCTCCACTTT. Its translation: CASREGAGRSPLHF. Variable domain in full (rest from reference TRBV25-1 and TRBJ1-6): EADIYQTPRYLVIGTGKKITLECSQTMGHDKMYWYQQDPGMELHLIHYSYGVNSTEKGDLSSESTVSRIRTEHFPLTLESARPSHTSQYLCASREGAGRSPLHFGNGTRLTVT.

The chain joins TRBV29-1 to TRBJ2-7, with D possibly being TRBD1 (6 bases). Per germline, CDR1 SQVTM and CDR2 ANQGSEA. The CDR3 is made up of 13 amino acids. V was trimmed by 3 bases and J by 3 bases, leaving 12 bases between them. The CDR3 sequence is CSVEDSLLYEQYF. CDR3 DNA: TGCAGCGTTGAGGACAGCCTCCTCTACGAGCAGTACTTC.

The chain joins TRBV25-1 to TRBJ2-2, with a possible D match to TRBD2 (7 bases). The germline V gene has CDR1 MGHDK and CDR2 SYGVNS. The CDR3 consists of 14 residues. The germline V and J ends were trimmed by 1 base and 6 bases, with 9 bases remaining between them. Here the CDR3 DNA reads TGTGCCAGCAGTGAATCGGGGGGCCCCGGGGAGCTGTTTTTT. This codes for CASSESGGPGELFF. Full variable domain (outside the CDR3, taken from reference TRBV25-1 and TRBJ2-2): EADIYQTPRYLVIGTGKKITLECSQTMGHDKMYWYQQDPGMELHLIHYSYGVNSTEKGDLSSESTVSRIRTEHFPLTLESARPSHTSQYLCASSESGGPGELFFGEGSRLTVL.

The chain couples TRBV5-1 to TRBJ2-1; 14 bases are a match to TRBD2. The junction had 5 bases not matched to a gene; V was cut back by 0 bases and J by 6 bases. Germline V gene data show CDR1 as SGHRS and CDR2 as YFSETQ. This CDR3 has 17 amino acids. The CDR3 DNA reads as TGCGCCAGCAGCTTGGGGACTAGCGGGGGGTGGTTCAATGAGCAGTTCTTC. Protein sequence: CASSLGTSGGWFNEQFF.

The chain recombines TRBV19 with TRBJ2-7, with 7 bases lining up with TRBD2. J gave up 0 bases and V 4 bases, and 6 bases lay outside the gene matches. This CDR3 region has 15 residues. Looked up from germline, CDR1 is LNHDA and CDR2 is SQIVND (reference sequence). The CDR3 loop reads CASSRMTGGSYEQYF. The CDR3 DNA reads TGTGCCAGTAGTAGGATGACGGGGGGCTCCTACGAGCAGTACTTC.